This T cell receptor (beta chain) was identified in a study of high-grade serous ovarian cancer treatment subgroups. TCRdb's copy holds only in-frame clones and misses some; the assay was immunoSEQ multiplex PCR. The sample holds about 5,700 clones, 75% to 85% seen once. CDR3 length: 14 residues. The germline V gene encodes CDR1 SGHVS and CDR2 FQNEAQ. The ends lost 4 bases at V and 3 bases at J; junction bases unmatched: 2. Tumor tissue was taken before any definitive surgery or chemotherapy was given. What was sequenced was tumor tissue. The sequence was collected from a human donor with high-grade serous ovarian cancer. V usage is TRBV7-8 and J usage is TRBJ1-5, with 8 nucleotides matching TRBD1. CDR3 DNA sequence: TGTGCCAGCAGCTCAGGGGGCTACAATCAGCCCCAGCATTTT. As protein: CASSSGGYNQPQHF.